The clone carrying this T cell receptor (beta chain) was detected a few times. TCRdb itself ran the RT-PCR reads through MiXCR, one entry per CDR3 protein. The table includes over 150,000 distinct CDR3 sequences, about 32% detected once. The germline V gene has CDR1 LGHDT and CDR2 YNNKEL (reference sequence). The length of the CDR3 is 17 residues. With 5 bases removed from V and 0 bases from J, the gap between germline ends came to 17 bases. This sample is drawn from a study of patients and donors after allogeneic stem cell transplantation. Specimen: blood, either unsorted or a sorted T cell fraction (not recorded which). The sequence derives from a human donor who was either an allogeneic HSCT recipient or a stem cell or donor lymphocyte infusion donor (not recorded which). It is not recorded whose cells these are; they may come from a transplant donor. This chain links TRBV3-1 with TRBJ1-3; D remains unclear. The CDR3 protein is CASSYGLPADSGNTIYF. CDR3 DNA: TGTGCCAGCAGCTACGGCCTGCCGGCGGACTCTGGAAACACCATATATTTT.